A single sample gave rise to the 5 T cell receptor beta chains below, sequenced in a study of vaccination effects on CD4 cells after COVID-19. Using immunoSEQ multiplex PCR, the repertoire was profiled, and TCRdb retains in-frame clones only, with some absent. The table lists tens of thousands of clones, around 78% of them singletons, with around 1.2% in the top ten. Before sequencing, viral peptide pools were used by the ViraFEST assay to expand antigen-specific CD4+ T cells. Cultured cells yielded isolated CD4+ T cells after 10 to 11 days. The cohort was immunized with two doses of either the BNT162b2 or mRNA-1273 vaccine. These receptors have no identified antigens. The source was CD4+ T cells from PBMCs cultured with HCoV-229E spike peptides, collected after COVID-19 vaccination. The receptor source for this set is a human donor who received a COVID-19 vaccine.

The CDR3 sequence is CSAGEGTSGNTIYF. The CDR3 bases are TGCAGTGCCGGGGAGGGGACCTCTGGAAACACCATATATTTT. The chain links TRBV29-1 to TRBJ1-3; tentatively, D is TRBD1 (5 bases). This CDR3 comprises 14 residues. Germline V gives CDR1 SQVTM, CDR2 ANQGSEA.

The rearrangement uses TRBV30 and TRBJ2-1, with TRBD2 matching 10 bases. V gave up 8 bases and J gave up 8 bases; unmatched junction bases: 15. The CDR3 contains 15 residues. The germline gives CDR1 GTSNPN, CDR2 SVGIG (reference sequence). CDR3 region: CAHTRQRGGGYEQFF. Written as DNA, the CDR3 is TGTGCCCACACCCGACAGCGGGGGGGCGGGTATGAGCAGTTCTTC.

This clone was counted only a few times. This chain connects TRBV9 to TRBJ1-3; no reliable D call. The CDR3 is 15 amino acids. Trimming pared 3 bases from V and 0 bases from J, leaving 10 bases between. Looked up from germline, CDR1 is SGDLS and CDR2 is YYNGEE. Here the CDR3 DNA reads TGTGCCAGCAGCGCCGACCGGGGCTCTGGAAACACCATATATTTT. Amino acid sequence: CASSADRGSGNTIYF.

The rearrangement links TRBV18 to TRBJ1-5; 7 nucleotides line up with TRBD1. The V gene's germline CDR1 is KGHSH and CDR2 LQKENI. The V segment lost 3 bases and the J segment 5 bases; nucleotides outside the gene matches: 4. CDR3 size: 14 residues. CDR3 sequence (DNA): TGTGCCAGCTCACCTCGACAGGGTGATCAGCCCCAGCATTTT. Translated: CASSPRQGDQPQHF.

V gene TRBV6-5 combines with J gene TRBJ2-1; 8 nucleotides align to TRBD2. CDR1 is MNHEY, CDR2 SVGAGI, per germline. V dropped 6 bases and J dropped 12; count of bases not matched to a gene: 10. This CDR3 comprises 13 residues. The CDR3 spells CASRDPPGLGQFF. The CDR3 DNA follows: TGTGCCAGCAGGGATCCGCCGGGACTAGGGCAGTTCTTC.